This T cell receptor beta chain was captured by sequencing in a study of radiotherapy plus CTLA-4 blockade in lung cancer. Study information: Among all patients, 15% to 20% showed objective responses, while 30% to 35% had disease control.

In this sample, this clone turned up a few times. This CDR3 spans 13 amino acids. Germline V lookup: CDR1 SQVTM, CDR2 ANQGSEA. J was trimmed by 6 bases and V by 8 bases; bases with no gene match: 11. Produced via immunoSEQ multiplex PCR; TCRdb's table is partial and in-frame only. The sample carries 45,000 to 75,000 clones, about three quarters recorded once. Enrolled patients, whose metastatic non-small-cell lung cancer was chemo-refractory, received focal radiation plus CTLA-4 blockade with ipilimumab. Sequencing used peripheral blood, obtained from a patient treated with radiotherapy plus ipilimumab. The chain carries TRBV29-1 and TRBJ2-3; 7 bases fit TRBD2. This clonotype was obtained from a human donor with non-small cell lung cancer who had a partial response to radiotherapy plus ipilimumab. The DNA for the CDR3 is TGCAGCTCTGGGGGGGGAGGTGGGGATACGCAGTATTTT. Translating it yields CSSGGGGGDTQYF.